The following is a T cell receptor beta chain sequence with its context. The record originates from a study of OX40 agonist ivuxolimab in advanced cancers. Germline V gene lookup returns CDR1 MNHNS and CDR2 SASEGT. The CDR3 is 14 residues long. V lost 2 bases and J 5 bases, leaving 10 bases between the germline ends. Sequenced by immunoSEQ multiplex PCR; TCRdb stores in-frame clones only, minus some. The sample consists of about 60,000 clones, about 89% of them appearing once. The rearrangement joins TRBV6-1 to TRBJ1-3; D call uncertain. The receptor comes from an adult with an advanced solid tumor such as melanoma, head and neck, liver or kidney cancer. Sequenced here: CD4+ or CD8+ T cells sorted from blood, sampled in a trial of the OX40 agonist ivuxolimab. The CDR3 protein is CASSEPLGRNTIYF. Here the CDR3 DNA reads TGTGCCAGCAGTGAACCCTTAGGGCGAAACACCATATATTTT.